This T cell receptor (beta chain) was sequenced in a study of early T cells in non-severe SARS-CoV-2 infection (dated by TCRdb to about 2021). For the wider study: TCR sequencing used bulk RNA from unsorted whole blood, so alpha and beta chains could not be paired. What the study reported, not specific to this receptor: VDJdb matching was skewed toward anti-spike CD8 responses and likely underestimated virus-specific expansions, missing private and CD4 specificities.

A remark on this clonotype: Its recognized antigen is unknown. The record has no base qualities; no much larger clone is one base away.

From a lookup of the germline V gene, CDR1 and CDR2 are SQVTM and ANQGSEA. There are 12 amino acids in the CDR3, from cysteine to phenylalanine inclusive. The only DNA kept is the CDR3, 36 bases in frame from the first base. The V end gives up 7 bases and the J end 5 bases, leaving 3 bases in the junction not matched to a gene. The library was obtained by 5' RACE. Sequencing was performed on a NextSeq 500. To correct for sequencing error and PCR bias, the TCR library protocol tagged individual cDNA molecules with unique molecular identifiers. TCR alpha and beta chains were both sequenced, and the abundances of alpha and beta sequences in each sample were closely correlated with each other. Processing in the source paper ran as follows. Decombinator V4 was used to annotate TCR sequences for V gene, J gene and CDR3. Expanded TCRs were defined as changing significantly between any two time points under a Poisson model with p below 0.0001. TCR abundances were normalised to the total number of TCRs sequenced per sample and were expressed as counts per million. MAIT TCRs were defined by TRAV1-2 paired with TRAJ12, TRAJ20 or TRAJ33, and iNKT TCRs by TRAV10 paired with TRAJ18. VDJdb, accessed 1 November 2021, was searched for CMV, EBV and SARS-CoV-2 annotated TCRs, excluding TCRs annotated for multiple antigens. The public reads were run again by TCRdb, first through fastp at Q25 and then through MiXCR, and only productive beta chains were kept. Every distinct CDR3 protein forms one entry, paired with its most common genes and DNA. The V and J calls, along with clone size, are taken from TCRdb and not from the paper's own processing. The sample table contains tens of thousands of distinct CDR3 sequences; only one count was recorded for 8.5% to 10% of them. Clones ranked in the top ten supply under 20% of the sample.

The study was a case-control design nested within a healthcare worker cohort in London, UK, with weekly nasopharyngeal swab PCR tests and blood sampling. Healthcare workers were enrolled in the week of the UK lockdown, from 23 to 31 March 2020, and were followed every week for up to roughly 16 weeks. Sequencing was performed on whole blood. This TCR was sampled from an adult who was a healthcare worker with PCR-confirmed SARS-CoV-2 infection or an uninfected control (not recorded which). Recombination linked TRBV29-1 to TRBJ2-3, with 10 bases aligning to TRBD2. The DNA sequence is TGCAGCGCCCGACTAGCGGGAGATACGCAGTATTTT. This encodes CSARLAGDTQYF.